This T cell receptor beta chain originates from a study of blood T cells in healthy people across ages. CDR3 length equals 18 residues. Trimming took 0 bases from V and 0 from J, leaving 15 bases between them. Looked up from germline, CDR1 is SGHAT and CDR2 is FQNNGV. With regard to this clonotype: Its antigen is unidentified.

Whole-study results and caveats: When one million T cells were used, diversity estimates were thought to be underestimates. Naive T cell percentage strongly correlated with TCR beta diversity.

A J-beta primer mix and a sample-barcoded 5' primer were used in a second PCR of about 6 to 12 cycles. Tagging of each cDNA molecule was performed by a template-switch adaptor with 12 random nucleotides. One entry per CDR3 protein results from TCRdb running MiXCR on the 5' RACE reads. The data show roughly 730,000 distinct CDR3 sequences, roughly three fifths seen once. Sample donors were healthy Caucasian individuals that came from Russia, aged about 6 to 95. The TCR was taken from a man aged 35-49 years in good health. Sequencing input: blood. The chain carries TRBV11-2 and TRBJ1-5; no clear D gene. The CDR3 sequence: CASSLDLWSSDSNQPQHF. As DNA, the CDR3 is TGTGCCAGCAGCTTAGATCTCTGGTCTAGTGATAGCAATCAGCCCCAGCATTTT.